A single sample is the source of the 2 T cell receptor beta chains below, sequenced in a study of glioma-infiltrating T cells after dendritic cell vaccination. Using immunoSEQ multiplex PCR, the repertoire was profiled, and TCRdb retains in-frame clones only, with some absent. Of about 64,000 clones in the sample, approximately 78% were seen once. Sequenced here: blood, sampled before dendritic cell vaccination. The receptors derive from a human donor with glioblastoma.

The chain couples TRBV2 to TRBJ2-3; 13 nucleotides line up with TRBD2. CDR1 and CDR2 (germline): SNHLY, FYNNEI. The J segment lost 7 bases and the V segment lost 6 bases, leaving 4 bases of the junction unmatched. This CDR3 comprises 14 residues. CDR3 sequence: CASRGLAGIHTQYF. In nucleotides, the CDR3 is TGTGCCAGCAGGGGACTAGCGGGGATTCATACGCAGTATTTT. The variable domain in full, completed from reference TRBV2 and TRBJ2-3, reads EPEVTQTPSHQVTQMGQEVILRCVPISNHLYFYWYRQILGQKVEFLVSFYNNEISEKSEIFDDQFSVERPDGSNFTLKIRSTKLEDSAMYFCASRGLAGIHTQYFGPGTRLTVL.

The chain uses TRBV7-2 and TRBJ2-1; D is possibly TRBD2 (6 bases). V was shortened by 0 bases and J by 9 bases, with 12 bases between the two germline ends. CDR1 and CDR2 (germline): SGHTA, FQGNSA. The CDR3 is made up of 14 amino acids. CDR3 DNA: TGTGCCAGCAGCTTAGCGGTAGCGGTGGGTGAGCAGTTCTTC. This codes for CASSLAVAVGEQFF.